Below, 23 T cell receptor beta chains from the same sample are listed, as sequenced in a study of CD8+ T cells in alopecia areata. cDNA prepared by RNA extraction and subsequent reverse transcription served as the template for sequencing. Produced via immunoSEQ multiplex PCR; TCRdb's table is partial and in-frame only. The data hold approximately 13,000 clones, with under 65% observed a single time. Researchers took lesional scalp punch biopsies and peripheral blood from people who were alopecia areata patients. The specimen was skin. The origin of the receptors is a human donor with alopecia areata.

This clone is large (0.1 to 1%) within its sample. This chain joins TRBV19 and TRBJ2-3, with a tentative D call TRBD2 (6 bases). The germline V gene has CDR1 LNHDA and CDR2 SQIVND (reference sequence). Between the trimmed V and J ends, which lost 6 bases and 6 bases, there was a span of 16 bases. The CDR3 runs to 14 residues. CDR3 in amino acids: CASRRESGSDTQYF. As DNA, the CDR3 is TGTGCCAGTAGACGGGAGTCTGGTTCGGATACGCAGTATTTT.

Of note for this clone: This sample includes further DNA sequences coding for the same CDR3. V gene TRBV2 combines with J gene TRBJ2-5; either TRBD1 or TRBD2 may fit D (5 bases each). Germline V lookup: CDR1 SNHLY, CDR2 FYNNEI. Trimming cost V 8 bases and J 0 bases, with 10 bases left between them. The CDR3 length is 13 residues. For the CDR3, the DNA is TGTGCCAGCTCCCGGGGACACCAAGAGACCCAGTACTTC. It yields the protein CASSRGHQETQYF.

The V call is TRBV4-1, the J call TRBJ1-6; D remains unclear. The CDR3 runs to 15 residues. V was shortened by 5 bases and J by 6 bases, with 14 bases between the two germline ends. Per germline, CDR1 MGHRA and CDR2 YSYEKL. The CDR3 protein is CASSSWTEVNSPLHF. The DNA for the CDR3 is TGCGCCAGCAGCTCGTGGACGGAAGTTAATTCACCCCTCCACTTT.

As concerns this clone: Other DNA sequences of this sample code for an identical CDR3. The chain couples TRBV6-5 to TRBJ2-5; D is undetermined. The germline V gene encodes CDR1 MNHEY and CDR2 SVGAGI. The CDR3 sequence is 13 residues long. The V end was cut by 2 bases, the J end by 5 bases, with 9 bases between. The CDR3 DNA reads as TGTGCCAGCAGTTACGCAGGATGGGAGACCCAGTACTTC. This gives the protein CASSYAGWETQYF.

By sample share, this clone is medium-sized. The CDR3 bases are TGTGCCAGCTCACCACCAGCGGGAGGGCCGGAAAATGAGCAGTTCTTC. Amino acid sequence: CASSPPAGGPENEQFF. This chain connects TRBV18 to TRBJ2-1; 10 nucleotides align to TRBD2. V trimming: 0 bases; J trimming: 7 bases; junction bases outside the gene matches: 6. Germline V lookup: CDR1 KGHSH, CDR2 LQKENI. This CDR3 has 16 amino acids.

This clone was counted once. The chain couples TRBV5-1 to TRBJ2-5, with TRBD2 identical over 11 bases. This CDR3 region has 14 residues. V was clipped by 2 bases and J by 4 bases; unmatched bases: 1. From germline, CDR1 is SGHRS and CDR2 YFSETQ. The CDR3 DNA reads TGCGCCAGCAGCTTCGGGACTAGCGGAGAGACCCAGTACTTC. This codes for CASSFGTSGETQYF.

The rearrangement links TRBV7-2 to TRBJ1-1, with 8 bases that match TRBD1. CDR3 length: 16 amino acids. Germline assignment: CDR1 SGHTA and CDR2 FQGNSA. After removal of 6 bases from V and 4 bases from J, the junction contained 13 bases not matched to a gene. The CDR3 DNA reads TGTGCCAGCAGGCGGGACAGGAATGTGGTGAGCACTGAAGCTTTCTTT. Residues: CASRRDRNVVSTEAFF.

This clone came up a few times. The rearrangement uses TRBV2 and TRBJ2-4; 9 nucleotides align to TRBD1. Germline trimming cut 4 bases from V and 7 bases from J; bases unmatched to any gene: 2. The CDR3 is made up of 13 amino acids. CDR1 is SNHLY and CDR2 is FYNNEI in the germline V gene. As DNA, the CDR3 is TGTGCCAGCAGTGGGACAGGGGACAACATTCAGTACTTC. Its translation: CASSGTGDNIQYF.

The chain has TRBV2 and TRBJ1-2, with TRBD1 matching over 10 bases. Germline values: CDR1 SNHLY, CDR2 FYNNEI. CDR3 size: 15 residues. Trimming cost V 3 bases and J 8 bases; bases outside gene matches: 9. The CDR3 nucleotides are TGTGCCAGCAGTGACGGACAGGGGGTACCAATCGGCTACACCTTC. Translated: CASSDGQGVPIGYTF.

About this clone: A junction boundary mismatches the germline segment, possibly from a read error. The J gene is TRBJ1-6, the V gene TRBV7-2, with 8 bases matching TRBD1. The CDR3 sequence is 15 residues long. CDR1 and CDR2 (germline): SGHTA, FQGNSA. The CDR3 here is CASSGQGRYSSPLHF. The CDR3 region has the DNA TGTGCCAGCAGCGGACAGGGTCGGTATAGTTCACCCCTCCACTTT.

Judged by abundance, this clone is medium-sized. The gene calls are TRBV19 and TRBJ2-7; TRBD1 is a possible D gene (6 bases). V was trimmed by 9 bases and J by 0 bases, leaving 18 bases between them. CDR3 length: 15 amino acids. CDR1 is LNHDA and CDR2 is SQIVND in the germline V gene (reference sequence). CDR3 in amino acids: CARGGKGTGSYEQYF. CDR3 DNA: TGTGCCAGAGGGGGTAAGGGGACGGGCTCCTACGAGCAGTACTTC.

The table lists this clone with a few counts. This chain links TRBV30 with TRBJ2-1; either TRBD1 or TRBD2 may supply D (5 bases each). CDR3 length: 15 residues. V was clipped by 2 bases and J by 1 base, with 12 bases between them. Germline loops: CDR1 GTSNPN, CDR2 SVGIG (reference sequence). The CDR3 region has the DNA TGTGCCTGGAGTAAGCGGCAGGGTTCCTACAATGAGCAGTTCTTC. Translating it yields CAWSKRQGSYNEQFF. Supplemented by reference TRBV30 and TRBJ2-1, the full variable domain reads SQTIHQWPATLVQPVGSPLSLECTVEGTSNPNLYWYRQAAGRGLQLLFYSVGIGQISSEVPQNLSASRPQDRQFILSSKKLLLSDSGFYLCAWSKRQGSYNEQFFGPGTRLTVL.

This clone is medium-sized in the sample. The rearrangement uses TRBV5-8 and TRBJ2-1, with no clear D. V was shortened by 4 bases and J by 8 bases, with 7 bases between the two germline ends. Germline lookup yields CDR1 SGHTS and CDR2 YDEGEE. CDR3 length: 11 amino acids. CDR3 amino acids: CASSPRDEQFF. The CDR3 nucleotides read TGTGCCAGCAGCCCCCGGGATGAGCAGTTCTTC.

DNA of the CDR3: TGTGCCAGCGGGACCGGGACACCCTCCGAGCAGTTCTTC. Amino acids: CASGTGTPSEQFF. The chain links TRBV6-1 to TRBJ2-1, with a weak D call TRBD1 (6 bases). The ends were cut back, 8 bases at V and 10 bases at J, with 18 bases in the middle. CDR3 length equals 13 residues. Germline V lookup: CDR1 MNHNS, CDR2 SASEGT.

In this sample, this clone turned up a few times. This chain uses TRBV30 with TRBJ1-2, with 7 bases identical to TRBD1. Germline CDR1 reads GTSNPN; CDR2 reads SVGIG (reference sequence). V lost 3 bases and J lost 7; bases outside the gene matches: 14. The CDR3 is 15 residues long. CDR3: CAWRAPLGQGGGYTF. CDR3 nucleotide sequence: TGTGCCTGGAGAGCTCCGCTGGGGCAGGGGGGTGGCTACACCTTC.

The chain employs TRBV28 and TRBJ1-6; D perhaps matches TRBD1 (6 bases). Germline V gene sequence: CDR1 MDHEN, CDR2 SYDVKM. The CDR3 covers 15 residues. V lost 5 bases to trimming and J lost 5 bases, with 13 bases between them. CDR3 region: CASSPGDLNNSPLHF. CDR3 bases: TGTGCCAGCAGTCCAGGGGACTTGAATAATTCACCCCTCCACTTT.

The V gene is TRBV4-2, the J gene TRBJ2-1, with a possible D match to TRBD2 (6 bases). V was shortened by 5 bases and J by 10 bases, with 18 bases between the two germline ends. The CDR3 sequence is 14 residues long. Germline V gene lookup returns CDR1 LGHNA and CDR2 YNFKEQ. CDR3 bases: TGTGCCAGCAGCAACCGGGACTCCCGCCGGGAGCAGTTCTTC. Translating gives CASSNRDSRREQFF.

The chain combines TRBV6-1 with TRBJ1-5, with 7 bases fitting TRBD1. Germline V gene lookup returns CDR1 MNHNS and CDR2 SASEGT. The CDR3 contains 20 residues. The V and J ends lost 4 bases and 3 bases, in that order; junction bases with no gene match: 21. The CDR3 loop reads CASSGRSGAGGTVPNQPQHF. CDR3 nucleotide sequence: TGTGCCAGCAGTGGCCGCTCCGGGGCAGGGGGAACGGTCCCCAATCAGCCCCAGCATTTT.

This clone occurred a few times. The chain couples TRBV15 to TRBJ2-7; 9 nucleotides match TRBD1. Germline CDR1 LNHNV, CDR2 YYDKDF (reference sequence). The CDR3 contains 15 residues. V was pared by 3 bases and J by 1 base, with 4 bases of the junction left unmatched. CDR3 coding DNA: TGTGCCACCAGCAGGGCCGGGACAGGGTCCTACGAGCAGTACTTC. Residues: CATSRAGTGSYEQYF.

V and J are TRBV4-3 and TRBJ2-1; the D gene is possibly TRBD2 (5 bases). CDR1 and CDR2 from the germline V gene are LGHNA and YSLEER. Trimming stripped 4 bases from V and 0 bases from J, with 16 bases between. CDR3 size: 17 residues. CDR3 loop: CASSPDPTGTSYNEQFF. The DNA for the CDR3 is TGCGCCAGCAGCCCAGACCCGACGGGAACCTCCTACAATGAGCAGTTCTTC.

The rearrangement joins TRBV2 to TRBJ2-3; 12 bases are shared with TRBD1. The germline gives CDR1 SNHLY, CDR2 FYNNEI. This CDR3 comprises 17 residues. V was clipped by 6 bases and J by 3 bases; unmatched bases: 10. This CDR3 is CASRTGTGGAGTDTQYF. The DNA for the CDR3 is TGTGCCAGCAGGACCGGGACAGGGGGCGCAGGGACAGATACGCAGTATTTT.

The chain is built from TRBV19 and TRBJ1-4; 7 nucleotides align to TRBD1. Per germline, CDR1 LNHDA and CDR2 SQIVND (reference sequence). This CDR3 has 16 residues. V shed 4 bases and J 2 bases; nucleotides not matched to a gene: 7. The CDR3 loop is CASSKYRGGTNEKLFF. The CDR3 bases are TGTGCCAGTAGTAAATACAGGGGAGGCACTAATGAAAAACTGTTTTTT.

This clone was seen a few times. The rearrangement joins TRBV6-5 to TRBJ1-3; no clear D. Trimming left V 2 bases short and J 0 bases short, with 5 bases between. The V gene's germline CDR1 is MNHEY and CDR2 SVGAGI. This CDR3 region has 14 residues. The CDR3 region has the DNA TGTGCCAGCAGTTACGGGAGCTCTGGAAACACCATATATTTT. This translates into CASSYGSSGNTIYF.